The 22 T cell receptor beta chains below all came from one sample that was sequenced in a study of T cell responses to AZD1222 COVID-19 vaccine. Sequencing was performed with immunoSEQ multiplex PCR; in TCRdb, only in-frame clones are kept and a portion is missing. The profile shows 75,000 to 90,000 clones, 89% of them singletons. The sample in question was peripheral blood, obtained on day 0 of AZD1222 vaccination. The receptors derive from an adult in good health.

The CDR3, as DNA: TGTGCCAGTAGGTCCCTTGCGGGACAGGACACCGGGGAGCTGTTTTTT. It yields the protein CASRSLAGQDTGELFF. The chain joins TRBV19 to TRBJ2-2; 8 bases map to TRBD1. Germline V gene lookup returns CDR1 LNHDA and CDR2 SQIVND (reference sequence). The V segment lost 6 bases and the J segment 3 bases; nucleotides outside the gene matches: 9. This CDR3 is 16 amino acids long.

V is TRBV10-3 and J is TRBJ1-1; 7 positions match TRBD1. V shed 11 bases and J 0 bases; nucleotides not matched to a gene: 6. The CDR3 runs 13 residues. Germline lookup yields CDR1 ENHRY and CDR2 SYGVKD. This CDR3 is CASGDSLNTEAFF. CDR3 coding DNA: TGTGCCTCGGGGGACAGTTTGAACACTGAAGCTTTCTTT.

This CDR3 is CASSTQTRRTEAFF. CDR3 DNA sequence: TGTGCCAGCAGTACGCAGACGCGGCGCACTGAAGCTTTCTTT. The rearrangement joins TRBV6-6 to TRBJ1-1; no reliable D call. V was trimmed by 5 bases and J by 4 bases, leaving 14 bases between them. Germline lookup yields CDR1 MNHNY and CDR2 SVGAGI (reference sequence). This CDR3 contains 14 residues.

The V and J genes are TRBV19 and TRBJ2-7; the match to TRBD1 covers 9 bases. This CDR3 spans 15 amino acids. Germline trimming cut 5 bases from V and 4 bases from J; bases unmatched to any gene: 9. Germline assignment: CDR1 LNHDA and CDR2 SQIVND (reference sequence). Here the CDR3 DNA reads TGTGCCAGTAGTGATAAAGACAGGGGGTTATACGAGCAGTACTTC. It encodes CASSDKDRGLYEQYF.

This chain uses TRBV6-6 with TRBJ2-2, with no clear D. The V end lost 4 bases, the J end lost 7 bases, and 13 bases lay between the germline ends. This CDR3 region has 14 residues. Germline CDR1 reads MNHNY; CDR2 reads SVGAGI (reference sequence). Written as DNA, the CDR3 is TGTGCCAGCAGTTTACCCAGAGGTCACGGGGAGCTGTTTTTT. Translated, it gives CASSLPRGHGELFF.

This clone was picked up a small number of times. V and J are TRBV15 and TRBJ2-7; 7 nucleotides agree with TRBD2. Per the germline V gene, CDR1 is LNHNV and CDR2 is YYDKDF (reference sequence). After removal of 0 bases from V and 2 bases from J, the junction contained 7 bases not matched to a gene. This CDR3 has 16 residues. The CDR3 region has the DNA TGTGCCACCAGCAGAGAAGCGGGACGGAAAACCTACGAGCAGTACTTC. Translated, it gives CATSREAGRKTYEQYF.

This clone was picked up one time. V and J are TRBV9 and TRBJ1-6; D gene unclear. The CDR3 length is 15 residues. Per germline, CDR1 SGDLS and CDR2 YYNGEE. Trimming cost V 4 bases and J 6 bases, with 14 bases left between them. CDR3 DNA sequence: TGTGCCAGCAGCCCCACCGAGTCGAGTAATTCACCCCTCCACTTT. Translated: CASSPTESSNSPLHF.

The rearrangement joins TRBV9 to TRBJ1-1, with 10 bases identical to TRBD1. The CDR3 contains 16 residues. CDR1 and CDR2 from the germline V gene are SGDLS and YYNGEE. Unmatched junction bases numbered 4, after V lost 0 bases and J lost 2 bases. The CDR3 loop reads CASSVGGTGVNTEAFF. CDR3 nucleotide sequence: TGTGCCAGCAGCGTAGGCGGGACAGGGGTTAACACTGAAGCTTTCTTT.

This clone was detected only once. J is TRBJ2-4 and V is TRBV4-2; no firm D call. Per germline, CDR1 LGHNA and CDR2 YNFKEQ. Deletions cut 4 bases from V and 4 bases from J, with 11 bases between. The CDR3 has 14 residues. The CDR3 protein is CASSPEVMKNIQYF. As DNA, the CDR3 is TGTGCCAGCAGCCCCGAGGTGATGAAAAACATTCAGTACTTC.

V usage is TRBV11-1 and J usage is TRBJ1-1, with unresolved D. CDR3 size: 12 residues. In germline, CDR1 is SGHAT, CDR2 FQDESV (reference sequence). V gave up 6 bases and J gave up 3 bases, with 8 bases separating them. CDR3 sequence reads: CASSFRDTEAFF. DNA of the CDR3: TGTGCCAGCAGTTTTAGGGACACTGAAGCTTTCTTT.

V and J are TRBV5-5 and TRBJ1-3; 7 bases line up with TRBD1. Trimming removed 6 bases from V and 1 base from J; junction bases left unmatched: 13. The germline V gene has CDR1 SGHKS and CDR2 YYEKEE (reference sequence). The CDR3 runs to 17 residues. DNA for the CDR3: TGTGCCAGCACACATCAGGGGACAGCACTGTCTGGAAACACCATATATTTT. Translating gives CASTHQGTALSGNTIYF.

This clone was seen a handful of times. The chain recombines TRBV9 with TRBJ2-3, with a weak D call TRBD1 (6 bases). This CDR3 contains 14 residues. Germline V lookup: CDR1 SGDLS, CDR2 YYNGEE. V was cut by 3 bases and J by 2 bases, with 10 bases left in between. The CDR3: CASSARDNTDTQYF. CDR3 nucleotides: TGTGCCAGCAGCGCACGGGACAACACAGATACGCAGTATTTT.

Here the CDR3 DNA reads TGTGCCAGCAGCTTAGGGACAGGGCGTCAAGAGACCCAGTACTTC. Encoded protein: CASSLGTGRQETQYF. The gene calls are TRBV11-1 and TRBJ2-5; 8 bases are shared with TRBD1. With 1 base clipped from V and 2 bases from J, the junction kept 3 bases outside the gene matches. The CDR3 is made up of 15 amino acids. Germline V gene lookup returns CDR1 SGHAT and CDR2 FQDESV (reference sequence).

This clone was found once. The genes are TRBV7-2 and TRBJ2-3; the D gene is possibly TRBD2 (6 bases). This CDR3 is 14 amino acids long. Germline lookup yields CDR1 SGHTA and CDR2 FQGNSA. Trimming took 5 bases from V and 4 from J, leaving 13 bases between them. The CDR3 DNA follows: TGTGCCAGCAGCCCGGGAGAAGCGTCAGATACGCAGTATTTT. Translated: CASSPGEASDTQYF. Filled out from reference TRBV7-2 and TRBJ2-3, the complete variable domain reads GAGVSQSPSNKVTEKGKDVELRCDPISGHTALYWYRQSLGQGLEFLIYFQGNSAPDKSGLPSDRFSAERTGGSVSTLTIQRTQQEDSAVYLCASSPGEASDTQYFGPGTRLTVL.

This sequence joins TRBV7-9 and TRBJ2-1, with 7 bases matching TRBD2. In germline, CDR1 is SEHNR, CDR2 FQNEAQ (reference sequence). This CDR3 spans 16 amino acids. J was trimmed by 4 bases and V by 3 bases; bases with no gene match: 9. For the CDR3, the DNA is TGTGCCAGCAGCTTTAGTAAGGCGGGAGCATACAATGAGCAGTTCTTC. Translation gives CASSFSKAGAYNEQFF.

This clone was counted a single time. This rearrangement joins TRBV25-1 to TRBJ2-7, with D possibly matching TRBD2 (6 bases). The germline gives CDR1 MGHDK, CDR2 SYGVNS. The CDR3 runs to 13 residues. The germline V and J ends were trimmed by 6 bases and 3 bases, with 12 bases remaining between them. DNA of the CDR3: TGTGCCAGCAGAGGGACTTTCAACTACGAGCAGTACTTC. Encoded protein: CASRGTFNYEQYF.

This clone was counted once. V is TRBV7-3 and J is TRBJ1-1; D perhaps matches TRBD1 (5 bases). This CDR3 has 13 residues. CDR1 SGHTA and CDR2 FQGTGA come from the germline V gene. The germline V and J ends were trimmed by 5 bases and 1 base, with 8 bases remaining between them. The CDR3 here is CASSPTGNTEAFF. As DNA, the CDR3 is TGTGCCAGCAGCCCAACAGGGAACACTGAAGCTTTCTTT.

Concerning this clone itself: Sequence at one end of the junction differs from germline and may be a read error. V usage is TRBV12-3 or TRBV12-4 and J usage is TRBJ1-2; 8 positions match TRBD1. This CDR3 comprises 13 residues. The CDR3 bases are TGTGCCAGCAGTGCCGCGGGACAGGCCGTTTTGCTCTTC. It encodes CASSAAGQAVLLF.

The chain carries TRBV7-9 and TRBJ2-1; the D is unclear. The V gene lost 1 base and the J gene lost 12 bases, with 10 bases spanning the gap. There are 12 residues in the CDR3. Per the germline V gene, CDR1 is SEHNR and CDR2 is FQNEAQ (reference sequence). CDR3 region: CASSLVLGWQFF. CDR3 bases: TGTGCCAGCAGCTTAGTGCTAGGGTGGCAGTTCTTC.

This chain connects TRBV19 to TRBJ2-1; D gene uncertain. V gave up 4 bases and J gave up 0 bases, with 4 bases separating them. The germline gives CDR1 LNHDA, CDR2 SQIVND (reference sequence). This CDR3 contains 13 residues. In DNA form, the CDR3 reads TGTGCCAGTAGTACGTCCTCCTACAATGAGCAGTTCTTC. It encodes CASSTSSYNEQFF.

The rearrangement links TRBV5-1 to TRBJ2-1; 7 nucleotides line up with TRBD2. CDR3 length: 14 residues. J gave up 6 bases and V 4 bases, and 7 bases lay outside the gene matches. In germline, CDR1 is SGHRS, CDR2 YFSETQ. The CDR3 bases are TGCGCCAGCAGCGTACCCTCTAGCGGCAATGAGCAGTTCTTC. Translating gives CASSVPSSGNEQFF.

The chain is built from TRBV6-5 and TRBJ1-1; no definite D call. Germline V gives CDR1 MNHEY, CDR2 SVGAGI. The ends were cut back, 5 bases at V and 7 bases at J, with 14 bases in the middle. The CDR3 is 13 residues long. CDR3 sequence reads: CASSLIGQFEAFF. CDR3 nucleotide sequence: TGTGCCAGCAGTCTAATAGGCCAGTTTGAAGCTTTCTTT.